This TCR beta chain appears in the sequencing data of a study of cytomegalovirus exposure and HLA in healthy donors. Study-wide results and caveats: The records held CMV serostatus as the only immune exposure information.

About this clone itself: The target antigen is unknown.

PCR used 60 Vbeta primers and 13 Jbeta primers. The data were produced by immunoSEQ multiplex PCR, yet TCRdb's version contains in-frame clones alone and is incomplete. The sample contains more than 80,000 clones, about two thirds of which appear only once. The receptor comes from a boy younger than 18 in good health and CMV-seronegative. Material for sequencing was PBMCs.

CDR3 DNA sequence: TGTGCCAGCAGTTCAGGACTAGCGGGCACGTACCAAGAGACCCAGTACTTC. It specifies CASSSGLAGTYQETQYF. The V call is TRBV7-8, the J call TRBJ2-5, with 11 nucleotides matching TRBD2. Germline V gene data show CDR1 as SGHVS and CDR2 as FQNEAQ. The CDR3 sequence is 17 residues long. V trimming: 6 bases; J trimming: 0 bases; junction bases outside the gene matches: 9.